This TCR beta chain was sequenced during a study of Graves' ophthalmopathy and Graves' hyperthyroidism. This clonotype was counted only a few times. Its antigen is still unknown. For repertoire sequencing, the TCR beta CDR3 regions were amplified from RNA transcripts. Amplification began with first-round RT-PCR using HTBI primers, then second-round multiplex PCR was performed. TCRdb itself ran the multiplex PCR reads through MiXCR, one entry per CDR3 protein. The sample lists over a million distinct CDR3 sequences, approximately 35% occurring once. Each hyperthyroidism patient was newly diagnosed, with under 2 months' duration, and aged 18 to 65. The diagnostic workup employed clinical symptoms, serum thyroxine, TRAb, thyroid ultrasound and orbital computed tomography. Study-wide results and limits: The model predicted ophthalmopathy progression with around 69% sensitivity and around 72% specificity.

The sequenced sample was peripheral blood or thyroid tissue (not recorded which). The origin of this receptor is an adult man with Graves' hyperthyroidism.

CDR3: CASSRDSIGGYTF. The CDR3 DNA is TGTGCCAGCAGCCGGGACAGTATTGGAGGCTACACCTTC. The chain couples TRBV2 to TRBJ1-2, with TRBD1 matching over 7 bases. The CDR3 length is 13 residues. Germline CDR1 is SNHLY and CDR2 is FYNNEI. The junction had 9 bases not matched to a gene; V was cut back by 6 bases and J by 8 bases.